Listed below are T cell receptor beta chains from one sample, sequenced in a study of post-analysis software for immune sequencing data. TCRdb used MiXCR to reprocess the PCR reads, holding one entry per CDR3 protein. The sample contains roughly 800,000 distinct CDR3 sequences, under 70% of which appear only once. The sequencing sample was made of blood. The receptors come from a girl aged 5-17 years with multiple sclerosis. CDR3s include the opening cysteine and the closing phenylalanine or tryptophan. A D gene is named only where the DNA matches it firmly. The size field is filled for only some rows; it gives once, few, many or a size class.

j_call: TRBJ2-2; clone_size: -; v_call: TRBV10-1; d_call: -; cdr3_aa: CASSEADTTTGELFF; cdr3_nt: TGCGCCAGCAGTGAGGCGGACACCACCACCGGGGAGCTGTTTTTT
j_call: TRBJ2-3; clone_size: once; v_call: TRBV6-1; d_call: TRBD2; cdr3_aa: CASCWAGGTDTQYF; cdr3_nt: TGTGCCAGCTGCTGGGCGGGAGGCACAGATACGCAGTATTTT
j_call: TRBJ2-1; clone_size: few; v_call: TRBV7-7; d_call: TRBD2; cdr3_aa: CASSLRLATSSYNEQFF; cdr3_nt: TGTGCCAGCAGCCTCCGACTAGCGACCAGCTCCTACAATGAGCAGTTCTTC
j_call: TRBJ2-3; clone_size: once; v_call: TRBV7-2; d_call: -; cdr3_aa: CASSLVVSDTQYF; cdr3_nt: TGTGCCAGCAGCTTAGTGGTGTCAGATACGCAGTATTTT
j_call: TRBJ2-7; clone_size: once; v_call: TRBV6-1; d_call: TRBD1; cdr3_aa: CASSEDSLAGGYEQYF; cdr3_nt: TGTGCCAGCAGTGAAGATTCTTTGGCAGGGGGCTACGAGCAGTACTTC
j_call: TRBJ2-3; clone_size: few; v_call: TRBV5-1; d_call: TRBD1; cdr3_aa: CASSLGPGQGTNTQYF; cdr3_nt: TGCGCCAGCAGCCTGGGACCGGGACAGGGGACAAATACGCAGTATTTT
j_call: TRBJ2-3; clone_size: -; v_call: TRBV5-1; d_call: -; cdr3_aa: CASSLAGQEVDTQYF; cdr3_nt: TGCGCCAGCAGCTTGGCCGGTCAGGAGGTAGATACGCAGTATTTT
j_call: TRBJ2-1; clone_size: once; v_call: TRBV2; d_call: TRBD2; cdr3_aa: CASRPLAGGSSEQFF; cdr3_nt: TGTGCCAGCAGACCCTTAGCGGGGGGTTCTTCAGAGCAGTTCTTC
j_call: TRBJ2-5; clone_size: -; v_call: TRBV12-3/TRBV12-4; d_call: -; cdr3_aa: CASSLGGLAGETQYF; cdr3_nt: TGTGCCAGCAGTTTAGGTGGATTAGCAGGAGAGACCCAGTACTTC
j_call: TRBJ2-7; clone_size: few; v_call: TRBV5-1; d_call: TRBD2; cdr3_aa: CASSWGDAGGFYEQYF; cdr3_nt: TGCGCCAGCAGCTGGGGGGACGCGGGAGGGTTCTACGAGCAGTACTTC
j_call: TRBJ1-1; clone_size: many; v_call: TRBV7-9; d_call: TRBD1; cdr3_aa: CASSSLQGVNTEAFF; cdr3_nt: TGTGCCAGCAGCTCCTTGCAGGGGGTAAACACTGAAGCTTTCTTT
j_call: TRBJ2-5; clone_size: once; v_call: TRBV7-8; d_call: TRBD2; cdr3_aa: CASSLALLRTSGSYNEQYF; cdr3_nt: TGTGCCAGCAGCTTAGCGCTTCTCCGGACTAGCGGGTCCTACAATGAGCAGTACTTC
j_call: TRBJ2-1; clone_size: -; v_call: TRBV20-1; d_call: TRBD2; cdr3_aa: CSAREGTSGGEQFF; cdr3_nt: TGCAGTGCTAGAGAAGGGACTAGCGGGGGTGAGCAGTTCTTC
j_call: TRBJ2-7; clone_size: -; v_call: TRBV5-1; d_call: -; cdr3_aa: CASNPAARSYEQYF; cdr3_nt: TGCGCCAGCAACCCTGCAGCGCGGTCCTACGAGCAGTACTTC
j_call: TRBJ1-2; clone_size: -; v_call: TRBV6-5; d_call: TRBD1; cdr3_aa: CASSYRAGGNYGYTF; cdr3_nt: TGTGCCAGCAGTTACAGGGCAGGGGGTAACTATGGCTACACCTTC
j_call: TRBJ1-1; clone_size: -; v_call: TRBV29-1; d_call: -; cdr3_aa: CSVERSGMNTEAFF; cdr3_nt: TGCAGCGTTGAACGGTCCGGGATGAACACTGAAGCTTTCTTT
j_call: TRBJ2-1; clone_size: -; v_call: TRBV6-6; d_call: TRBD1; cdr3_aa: CASSPARQGGYNEQFF; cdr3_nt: TGTGCCAGCAGCCCCGCCAGACAGGGGGGCTACAATGAGCAGTTCTTC
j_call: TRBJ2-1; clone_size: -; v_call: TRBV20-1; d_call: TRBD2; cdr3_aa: CSAVQHVGLAGYNEQFF; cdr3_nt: TGCAGTGCTGTTCAACATGTTGGACTAGCGGGATACAATGAGCAGTTCTTC
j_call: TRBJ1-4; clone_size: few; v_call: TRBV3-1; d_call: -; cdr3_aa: CASSDGLELFF; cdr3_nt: TGTGCCAGCAGCGACGGATTAGAACTGTTTTTT
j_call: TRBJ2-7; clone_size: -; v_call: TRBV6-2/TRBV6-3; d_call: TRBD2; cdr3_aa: CASSYPERETSYEQYF; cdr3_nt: TGTGCCAGCAGTTACCCCGAGCGGGAGACCAGCTACGAGCAGTACTTC
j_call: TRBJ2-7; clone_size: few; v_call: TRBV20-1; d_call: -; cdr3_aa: CSASSQGPAISYEQYF; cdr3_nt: TGCAGTGCTAGTAGTCAGGGCCCTGCCATTTCCTACGAGCAGTACTTC
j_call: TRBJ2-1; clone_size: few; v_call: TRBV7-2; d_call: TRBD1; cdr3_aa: CASNRQRQGSEQFF; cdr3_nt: TGTGCCAGCAACAGACAACGACAGGGCAGTGAGCAGTTCTTC
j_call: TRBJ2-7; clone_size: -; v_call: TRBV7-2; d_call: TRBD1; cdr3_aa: CASSSYRGFSYEQYF; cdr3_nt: TGTGCCAGCAGCTCATACAGGGGATTCTCCTACGAGCAGTACTTC
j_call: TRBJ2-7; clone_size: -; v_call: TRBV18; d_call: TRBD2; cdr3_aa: CASSPPGLAQPSSYEQYF; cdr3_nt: TGTGCCAGCTCACCACCGGGACTAGCGCAGCCGAGCTCCTACGAGCAGTACTTC
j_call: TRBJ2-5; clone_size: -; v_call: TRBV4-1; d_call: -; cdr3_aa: CASSQAGLQETQYF; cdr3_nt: TGCGCCAGCAGCCAAGCTGGGCTCCAAGAGACCCAGTACTTC
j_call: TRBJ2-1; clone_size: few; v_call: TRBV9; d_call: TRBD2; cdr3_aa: CASSSLAGTSGNNEQFF; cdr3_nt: TGTGCCAGCAGCTCCCTCGCCGGGACTAGCGGCAACAATGAGCAGTTCTTC
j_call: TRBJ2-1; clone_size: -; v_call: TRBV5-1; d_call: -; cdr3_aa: CASTAYGLSIHEQFF; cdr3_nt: TGCGCCAGCACCGCATATGGACTATCTATACATGAGCAGTTCTTC
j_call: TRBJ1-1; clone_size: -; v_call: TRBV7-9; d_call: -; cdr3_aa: CASSSTMGMNTEAFF; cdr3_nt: TGTGCCAGCAGCTCTACCATGGGAATGAACACTGAAGCTTTCTTT
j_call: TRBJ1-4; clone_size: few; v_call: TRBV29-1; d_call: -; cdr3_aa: CSVRDLNEKLFF; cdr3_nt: TGCAGCGTGAGAGACCTGAATGAAAAACTGTTTTTT
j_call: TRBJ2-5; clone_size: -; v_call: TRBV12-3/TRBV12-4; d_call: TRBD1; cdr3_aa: CASSLVRGQLETQYF; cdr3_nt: TGTGCCAGCAGTTTGGTCAGGGGGCAGTTGGAGACCCAGTACTTC
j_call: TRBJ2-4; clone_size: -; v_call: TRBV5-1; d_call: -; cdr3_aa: CASSTHLTGGHQNIQYF; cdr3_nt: TGCGCCAGCAGCACACACCTAACGGGGGGACACCAAAACATTCAGTACTTC
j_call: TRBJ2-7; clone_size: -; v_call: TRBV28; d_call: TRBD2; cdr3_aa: CASRATSGSSYEQYF; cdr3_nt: TGTGCCAGCAGGGCAACTAGCGGGAGCTCCTACGAGCAGTACTTC
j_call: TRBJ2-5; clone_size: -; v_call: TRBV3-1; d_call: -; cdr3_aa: CASSQGGRARETQYF; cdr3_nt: TGTGCCAGCAGCCAAGGAGGCAGGGCCCGGGAGACCCAGTACTTC
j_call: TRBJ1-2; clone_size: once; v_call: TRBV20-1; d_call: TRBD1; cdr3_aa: CSAPHRGLGYGYTF; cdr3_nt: TGCAGTGCCCCCCACAGGGGGTTAGGCTATGGCTACACCTTC
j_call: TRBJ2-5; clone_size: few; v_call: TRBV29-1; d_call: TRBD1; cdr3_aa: CSVTAGTGAETQYF; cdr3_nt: TGCAGCGTAACCGCCGGGACAGGGGCAGAGACCCAGTACTTC
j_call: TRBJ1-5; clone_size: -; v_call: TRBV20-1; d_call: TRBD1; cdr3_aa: CSAWDRNSNQPQHF; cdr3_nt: TGCAGTGCCTGGGACAGAAATAGCAATCAGCCCCAGCATTTT
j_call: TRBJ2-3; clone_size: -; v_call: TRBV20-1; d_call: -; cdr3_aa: CSAKPASDTQYF; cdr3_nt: TGCAGTGCTAAGCCAGCCTCAGATACGCAGTATTTT
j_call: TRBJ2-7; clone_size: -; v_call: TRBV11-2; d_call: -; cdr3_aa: CASSPNSGQGSYEQYF; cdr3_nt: TGTGCCAGCAGCCCGAACTCGGGGCAGGGCTCCTACGAGCAGTACTTC
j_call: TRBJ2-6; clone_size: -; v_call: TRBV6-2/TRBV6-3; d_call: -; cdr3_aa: CASRRPEWRGANVLTF; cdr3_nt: TGTGCCAGCAGACGTCCGGAGTGGAGGGGGGCCAACGTCCTGACTTTC
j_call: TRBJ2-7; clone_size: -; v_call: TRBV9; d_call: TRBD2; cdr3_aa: CASSVGSSGGYEQYF; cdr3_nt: TGTGCCAGCAGCGTAGGTTCTAGCGGGGGCTACGAGCAGTACTTC
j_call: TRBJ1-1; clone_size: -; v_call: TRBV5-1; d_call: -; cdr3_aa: CASSLIGKSDTEAFF; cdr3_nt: TGCGCCAGCAGCCTGATAGGTAAATCGGACACTGAAGCTTTCTTT
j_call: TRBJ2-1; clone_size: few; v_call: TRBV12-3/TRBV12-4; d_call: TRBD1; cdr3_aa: CASSKGQGAYEQFF; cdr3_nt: TGTGCCAGCAGTAAAGGACAGGGGGCGTATGAGCAGTTCTTC
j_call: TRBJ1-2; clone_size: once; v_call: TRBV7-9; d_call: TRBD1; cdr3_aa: CASNGERQGNYGYTF; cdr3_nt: TGTGCCAGCAACGGCGAAAGACAGGGGAACTATGGCTACACCTTC
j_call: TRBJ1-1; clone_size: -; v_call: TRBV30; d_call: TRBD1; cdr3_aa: CAWSRRAGGNTEAFF; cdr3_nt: TGTGCCTGGAGCCGACGCGCAGGGGGAAACACTGAAGCTTTCTTT
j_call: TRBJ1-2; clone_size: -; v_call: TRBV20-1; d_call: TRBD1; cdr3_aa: CSAREILGGGGYGYTF; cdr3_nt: TGCAGTGCCCGCGAAATATTAGGGGGCGGTGGCTATGGCTACACCTTC